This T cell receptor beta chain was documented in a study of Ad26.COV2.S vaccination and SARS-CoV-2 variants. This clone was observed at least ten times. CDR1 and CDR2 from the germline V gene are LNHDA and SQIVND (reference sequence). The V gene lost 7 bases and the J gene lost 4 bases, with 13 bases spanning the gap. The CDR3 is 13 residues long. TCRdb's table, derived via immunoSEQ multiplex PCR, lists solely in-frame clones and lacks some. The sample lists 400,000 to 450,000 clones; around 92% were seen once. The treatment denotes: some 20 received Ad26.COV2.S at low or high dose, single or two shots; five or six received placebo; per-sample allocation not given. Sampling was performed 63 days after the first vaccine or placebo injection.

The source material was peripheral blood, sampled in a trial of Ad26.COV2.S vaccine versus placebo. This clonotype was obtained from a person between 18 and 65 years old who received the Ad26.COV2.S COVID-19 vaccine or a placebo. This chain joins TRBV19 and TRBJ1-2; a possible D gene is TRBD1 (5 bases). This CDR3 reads CASNTRGSYGYTF. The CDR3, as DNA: TGTGCCAGTAATACCCGGGGCTCCTATGGCTACACCTTC.